The 20 T cell receptor beta chains reported below all come from one sample, sequenced in a study of T-cell memory formation after mild COVID-19 (dated by TCRdb to about 2021). Libraries were made using 5' RACE. The instrument given in TCRdb is Illumina NovaSeq 6000. TCRdb ran its own pipeline on the public reads, namely fastp trimming at Q25 and MiXCR clone calling, and kept in-frame beta chains. Each entry is one CDR3 protein sequence, shown with its most common DNA and genes. The sample table holds roughly 450,000 distinct CDR3 sequences, of which around 17% were seen once. 20% to 25% of the sample is in the top ten clones. Input material: PBMCs or a T cell subset sorted from them (not recorded which). These receptors originate from a young man who had mild COVID-19 (a few samples of this study predate the infection). The sample titles of this study are shuffled in the database, so cell type and time point are left out; the donor was told from shared clones.

The rearrangement links TRBV6-2 or TRBV6-3 to TRBJ2-7; a weak D match, TRBD2 (5 bases). CDR1 and CDR2 (germline): MNHEY, SVGEGT. The CDR3 is made up of 13 amino acids. V lost 2 bases, J lost 4 bases, and 9 bases lay in between. This CDR3 reads CASSYSGLYEQYV. DNA for the CDR3: TGTGCCAGCAGTTACAGCGGCTTATACGAGCAGTACGTC.

The chain employs TRBV12-3 or TRBV12-4 and TRBJ1-2, with D tentatively TRBD1 (6 bases). The CDR3 length is 13 residues. V lost 3 bases, J lost 7 bases, and 12 bases lay in between. CDR3 loop: CASSFRGISGYTF. CDR3 nucleotide sequence: TGTGCCAGCAGTTTTAGGGGGATTTCTGGCTACACCTTC.

The genes are TRBV28 and TRBJ1-1, with D hard to call. V dropped 2 bases and J dropped 3 bases, with 10 bases sitting between them. Germline-derived CDR1 and CDR2 are MDHEN and SYDVKM. The CDR3 has 14 residues. As DNA, the CDR3 is TGTGCCAGCAGTTTAAATCCGGGCCACACTGAAGCTTTCTTT. Amino acids: CASSLNPGHTEAFF.

This clonotype appeared many times. The chain links TRBV5-1 to TRBJ2-3; a possible D gene is TRBD2 (5 bases). The ends were cut back, 4 bases at V and 2 bases at J, with 11 bases in the middle. The length of the CDR3 is 14 residues. From germline, CDR1 is SGHRS and CDR2 YFSETQ. The CDR3 sequence: CASSAAEFTDTQYF. CDR3 sequence (DNA): TGCGCCAGCAGCGCAGCGGAATTCACAGATACGCAGTATTTT.

The chain couples TRBV12-3 or TRBV12-4 to TRBJ1-1; D gene unclear. The CDR3 sequence is 12 residues long. CDR3 in DNA: TGTGCGTGCGGCAGGTCGCTCACTGAAGCTTTCTTT. This encodes CACGRSLTEAFF.

The chain links TRBV7-2 to TRBJ2-1; D uncertain. CDR3 length equals 11 residues. V shed 3 bases and J shed 10 bases, with 7 bases lying between them. Germline lookup yields CDR1 SGHTA and CDR2 FQGNSA. CDR3 sequence: CASSFLYEQFF. The CDR3 bases are TGTGCCAGCAGCTTTCTGTACGAGCAGTTCTTC. Filled out from reference TRBV7-2 and TRBJ2-1, the complete variable domain reads GAGVSQSPSNKVTEKGKDVELRCDPISGHTALYWYRQSLGQGLEFLIYFQGNSAPDKSGLPSDRFSAERTGGSVSTLTIQRTQQEDSAVYLCASSFLYEQFFGPGTRLTVL.

This clonotype was seen a handful of times. The CDR3 spells CSVFSPGGRYEQYF. CDR3 coding DNA: TGCAGCGTTTTTTCCCCCGGAGGAAGGTACGAGCAGTACTTC. This sequence joins TRBV29-1 and TRBJ2-7; D might be TRBD2 (5 bases). The CDR3 totals 14 residues. In germline, CDR1 is SQVTM, CDR2 ANQGSEA. Trimming shortened V by 5 bases and J by 4 bases, and 18 bases separated the two germline ends.

This clonotype was detected only a few times. V usage is TRBV27 and J usage is TRBJ1-6; 8 nucleotides align to TRBD1. The CDR3 is made up of 14 amino acids. Looked up from germline, CDR1 is MNHEY and CDR2 is SMNVEV (reference sequence). The ends lost 6 bases at V and 9 bases at J; junction bases unmatched: 7. CDR3 bases: TGTGCCAGCAGGGTCACAGGGGGAGGTTCACCCCTCCACTTT. Protein sequence: CASRVTGGGSPLHF.

This clonotype showed up just a few times. The chain is built from TRBV7-9 and TRBJ2-2; the D call may be TRBD1 or TRBD2 (5 bases each). The length of the CDR3 is 12 residues. Germline V lookup: CDR1 SEHNR, CDR2 FQNEAQ (reference sequence). Trimming left V 5 bases short and J 6 bases short, with 7 bases between. CDR3 sequence (DNA): TGTGCCAGCAGCGGGGGTCCCGGGGAGCTGTTTTTT. It specifies CASSGGPGELFF.

The J gene is TRBJ1-1, the V gene TRBV6-2 or TRBV6-3; TRBD1 agrees at 7 bases. V gave up 2 bases and J gave up 3 bases; unmatched junction bases: 9. The germline V gene encodes CDR1 MNHEY and CDR2 SVGEGT. This CDR3 is built from 16 residues. The CDR3 DNA is TGTGCCAGCAGTTACCGATCGGACAGGATTGACACTGAAGCTTTCTTT. The encoded protein is CASSYRSDRIDTEAFF.

This clonotype showed up just a few times. The genes are TRBV7-9 and TRBJ2-3; 8 bases are shared with TRBD2. CDR3 size: 14 residues. Germline V gene sequence: CDR1 SEHNR, CDR2 FQNEAQ (reference sequence). V dropped 5 bases and J dropped 7; count of bases not matched to a gene: 8. The CDR3: CASSLGGGDHTQYF. CDR3 nucleotides: TGTGCCAGCAGCCTCGGGGGGGGAGATCATACGCAGTATTTT.

J is TRBJ1-2 and V is TRBV7-9; 8 nucleotides agree with TRBD1. Germline CDR1 SEHNR, CDR2 FQNEAQ (reference sequence). Trimming at V came to 4 bases and at J to 5 bases, leaving 12 bases not matched to a gene. This CDR3 spans 16 amino acids. The CDR3 DNA sequence: TGTGCCAGCAGCTCCATGTTCGGGACAGGCATTTATGGCTACACCTTC. Protein sequence: CASSSMFGTGIYGYTF.

This clonotype was found a few times. The DNA of the CDR3 is TGTGCCAGCAGTTGGGACAGGGGCACCTACGAGCAGTACGTC. Its translation: CASSWDRGTYEQYV. This sequence joins TRBV6-2 or TRBV6-3 and TRBJ2-7; 10 bases agree with TRBD1. Germline CDR1 is MNHEY and CDR2 is SVGEGT. This CDR3 is built from 14 residues. With 4 bases clipped from V and 2 bases from J, the junction kept 2 bases outside the gene matches.

The chain carries TRBV7-9 and TRBJ2-5; D is ambiguous. Germline loops: CDR1 SEHNR, CDR2 FQNEAQ (reference sequence). The CDR3 is 14 residues long. With 5 bases removed from V and 3 bases from J, the gap between germline ends came to 13 bases. CDR3 in DNA: TGTGCCAGCAGCCCCCCCCCCTGGGAAGAGACCCAGTACTTC. It specifies CASSPPPWEETQYF.

The chain carries TRBV9 and TRBJ2-3; D unclear. CDR3 length: 14 amino acids. V was trimmed by 2 bases and J by 0 bases, leaving 7 bases between them. In germline, CDR1 is SGDLS, CDR2 YYNGEE. Here the CDR3 DNA reads TGTGCCAGCAGCGTCGTCGGTAGCACAGATACGCAGTATTTT. It translates to CASSVVGSTDTQYF.

The genes are TRBV4-1 and TRBJ2-2; D might be TRBD2 (6 bases). Trimming took 0 bases from V and 5 from J, leaving 13 bases between them. Germline V lookup: CDR1 MGHRA, CDR2 YSYEKL. The length of the CDR3 is 16 residues. The CDR3 DNA sequence: TGCGCCAGCAGCCAAGATCGGGGGATGAGGACCGGGGAGCTGTTTTTT. It specifies CASSQDRGMRTGELFF.

This clonotype was seen more than once but under ten times. The chain links TRBV27 to TRBJ1-4; D call uncertain. Germline V gene lookup returns CDR1 MNHEY and CDR2 SMNVEV (reference sequence). This CDR3 comprises 11 residues. V gave up 11 bases and J gave up 6 bases, with 10 bases separating them. The CDR3 coding sequence is TGTGCCGCCGGTGGCTATGAAAAACTGTTTTTT. This gives the protein CAAGGYEKLFF.

This clonotype was detected many times. The V gene is TRBV15, the J gene TRBJ1-5; D is ambiguous. CDR1 and CDR2 (germline): LNHNV, YYDKDF (reference sequence). The CDR3 runs 12 residues. V was clipped by 4 bases and J by 5 bases, with 6 bases between them. CDR3 amino acids: CATSIQDQPQHF. For the CDR3, the DNA is TGTGCCACCAGCATTCAGGATCAGCCCCAGCATTTT. The full variable domain, its missing parts supplied by reference TRBV15 and TRBJ1-5, is DAMVIQNPRYQVTQFGKPVTLSCSQTLNHNVMYWYQQKSSQAPKLLFHYYDKDFNNEADTPDNFQSRRPNTSFCFLDIRSPGLGDTAMYLCATSIQDQPQHFGDGTRLSIL.

This rearrangement joins TRBV5-4 to TRBJ1-4; perhaps TRBD1 as D (5 bases). The CDR3 has 14 residues. Trimming took 4 bases from V and 4 from J, leaving 11 bases between them. CDR1 SGHNT and CDR2 YYREEE come from the germline V gene (reference sequence). CDR3 bases: TGTGCCAGCAGCCCGCCTGGACATAATGAAAAACTGTTTTTT. Amino acid sequence: CASSPPGHNEKLFF.

In this sample, this clonotype turned up a few times. The CDR3 nucleotides read TGTGCCAGCAGCCCCGAGACAGGAGATACGCAGTATTTT. Amino acid sequence: CASSPETGDTQYF. V is TRBV7-2 and J is TRBJ2-3; D is perhaps TRBD1 (6 bases). Germline assignment: CDR1 SGHTA and CDR2 FQGNSA. CDR3 length equals 13 residues. Trimming shortened V by 5 bases and J by 5 bases, and 11 bases separated the two germline ends.